This T cell receptor (beta chain) came from a study of cytomegalovirus exposure and HLA in healthy donors. Germline V gene lookup returns CDR1 SGDLS and CDR2 YYNGEE. Between the trimmed V and J ends, which lost 4 bases and 2 bases, there was a span of 11 bases. The CDR3 length is 14 residues. The PCR used 60 Vbeta and 13 Jbeta primers. The assay was immunoSEQ multiplex PCR, and TCRdb's table has in-frame clones only and misses some. The sample carries roughly 200,000 clones, 70% to 75% recorded once. The rearrangement joins TRBV9 to TRBJ2-3, with D uncertain. This clonotype originated in a male donor in good health and CMV-seronegative. The sequenced sample was PBMCs. This CDR3 reads CASSQYLNTDTQYF. DNA for the CDR3: TGTGCCAGCAGCCAATACTTAAACACAGATACGCAGTATTTT.